These 10 T cell receptor beta chains came from one sample sequenced in a study of blood T cell repertoires in COVID-19. Clones were sequenced by immunoSEQ multiplex PCR, and TCRdb holds only the in-frame ones, with some missing. The sample holds about 370,000 clones, roughly 92% seen once. Material for sequencing was PBMCs or T cells enriched from blood (not recorded which). All receptors come from a woman between 40 and 50 years old who had been exposed to COVID-19.

CDR3 residues: CASSTHRVAGETQYF. The CDR3 DNA reads as TGTGCCAGCAGTACCCACAGGGTAGCTGGGGAGACCCAGTACTTC. This chain connects TRBV2 to TRBJ2-5; D is possibly TRBD1 (6 bases). In germline, CDR1 is SNHLY, CDR2 FYNNEI. V lost 5 bases and J lost 5, with 18 bases in between. The CDR3 length is 15 residues.

This chain joins TRBV5-8 and TRBJ2-1; D perhaps matches TRBD2 (6 bases). From germline, CDR1 is SGHTS and CDR2 YDEGEE. CDR3 size: 12 residues. With 6 bases removed from V and 9 bases from J, the gap between germline ends came to 13 bases. The CDR3 protein is CASNRRGGEQFF. Written as DNA, the CDR3 is TGTGCCAGCAACAGGAGGGGCGGTGAGCAGTTCTTC. Drawing the rest from reference TRBV5-8 and TRBJ2-1, the complete variable domain is EAGVTQSPTHLIKTRGQQATLRCSPISGHTSVYWYQQALGLGLQFLLWYDEGEERNRGNFPPRFSGRQFPNYSSELNVNALELEDSALYLCASNRRGGEQFFGPGTRLTVL.

The chain employs TRBV5-1 and TRBJ1-2, with 9 bases matching TRBD1. In germline, CDR1 is SGHRS, CDR2 YFSETQ. Losses at the gene ends were 3 bases for V and 8 bases for J; bases not matched to a gene: 11. The CDR3 sequence is 15 residues long. The CDR3 nucleotides read TGCGCCAGCAGCTGGGGACAGGGCAATTTGGGAGGCTACACCTTC. This sequence encodes CASSWGQGNLGGYTF.

With regard to this clone: The same CDR3 also results from other DNA sequences found in this sample. The chain couples TRBV12-3 or TRBV12-4 to TRBJ1-5, with a possible D match to TRBD1 (5 bases). Trimming left V 5 bases short and J 4 bases short, with 6 bases between. This CDR3 spans 12 amino acids. The chain's CDR3 is CASSRGNQPQHF. DNA for the CDR3: TGTGCCAGCAGTAGGGGAAATCAGCCCCAGCATTTT.

The chain joins TRBV24-1 to TRBJ1-5; the D gene is possibly TRBD1 (5 bases). V lost 8 bases and J lost 6, with 13 bases in between. CDR1 and CDR2 (germline): KGHDR, SFDVKD. CDR3 length: 13 amino acids. The DNA of the CDR3 is TGTGCCACCAATCACCGCCAGGGTCAGCCCCAGCATTTT. Its protein is CATNHRQGQPQHF.

The chain recombines TRBV5-1 with TRBJ1-1, with D tentatively TRBD1 (6 bases). Germline CDR1 SGHRS, CDR2 YFSETQ. V lost 4 bases and J lost 5, with 12 bases in between. The CDR3 sequence is 13 residues long. CDR3 amino acids: CASSPVRGTEAFF. The DNA for the CDR3 is TGCGCCAGCAGCCCGGTCAGGGGTACTGAAGCTTTCTTT.

V usage is TRBV19 and J usage is TRBJ1-5; 7 nucleotides agree with TRBD1. V shed 7 bases, J shed 6 bases, and the junction held 9 bases outside the gene matches. The CDR3 consists of 14 residues. Germline CDR1 and CDR2: LNHDA and SQIVND (reference sequence). Here the CDR3 reads CASTTGIRRQPQHF. The CDR3 bases are TGTGCCAGTACGACAGGGATAAGACGTCAGCCCCAGCATTTT.

The genes are TRBV10-1 and TRBJ1-3; D unresolved. Between the trimmed V and J ends, which lost 3 bases and 2 bases, there was a span of 14 bases. The V gene's germline CDR1 is WNHNN and CDR2 SYGVQD (reference sequence). The CDR3 is made up of 16 amino acids. CDR3 region: CASSDSSTGAGNTIYF. The CDR3 DNA reads TGCGCCAGCAGTGACTCCTCCACCGGGGCTGGAAACACCATATATTTT.

The chain links TRBV7-2 to TRBJ2-1; 7 positions agree with TRBD1. V shed 5 bases and J 0 bases; nucleotides not matched to a gene: 10. CDR3 size: 17 residues. Germline loops: CDR1 SGHTA, CDR2 FQGNSA. The CDR3 bases are TGTGCCAGCAGCCGGACCGGGACAGCTAGCTCCTACAATGAGCAGTTCTTC. It is translated as CASSRTGTASSYNEQFF.

The chain carries TRBV29-1 and TRBJ2-7, with D maybe TRBD1 (5 bases). The CDR3 totals 11 residues. Germline-derived CDR1 and CDR2 are SQVTM and ANQGSEA. V was trimmed by 4 bases and J by 6 bases, leaving 10 bases between them. The CDR3 region is CSVAGPGEQYF. Written as DNA, the CDR3 is TGCAGCGTTGCAGGGCCGGGCGAGCAGTACTTC.